This T cell receptor beta chain was recovered during a study of beta chain features in type 1 diabetes. Every sorted population was more than 95% pure. This clone was detected only a few times. cDNA synthesis used the whole RNA isolate, giving expressed TCRB sequences. Produced via immunoSEQ multiplex PCR; TCRdb's table is partial and in-frame only. This sample has hundreds of thousands of clones; about 30% occur once, and the top ten carry more than 0.055%. The TCR was taken from a man younger than 35 in good health. The sequenced material came from naive CD4+ T cells from blood.

The CDR3 spells CASSTETGTQETQYF. The CDR3 coding sequence is TGTGCCAGCAGTACAGAGACCGGGACCCAAGAGACCCAGTACTTC. This chain connects TRBV2 to TRBJ2-5, with D possibly being TRBD1 or TRBD2 (5 bases each). The germline CDR1 and CDR2 sequences are SNHLY and FYNNEI. V lost 5 bases, J lost 1 base, and 14 bases lay in between. The CDR3 contains 15 residues.